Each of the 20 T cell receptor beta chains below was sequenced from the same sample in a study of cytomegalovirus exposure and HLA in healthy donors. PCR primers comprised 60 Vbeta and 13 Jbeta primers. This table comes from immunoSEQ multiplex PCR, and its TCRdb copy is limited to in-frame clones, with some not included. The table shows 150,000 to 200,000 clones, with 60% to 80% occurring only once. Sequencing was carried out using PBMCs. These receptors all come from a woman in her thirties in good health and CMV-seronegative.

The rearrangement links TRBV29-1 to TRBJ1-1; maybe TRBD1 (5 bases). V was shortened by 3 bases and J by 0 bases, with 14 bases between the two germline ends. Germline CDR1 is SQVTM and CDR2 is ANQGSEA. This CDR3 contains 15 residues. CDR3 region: CSVEGGRGVNTEAFF. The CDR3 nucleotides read TGCAGCGTTGAGGGGGGGAGAGGGGTGAACACTGAAGCTTTCTTT.

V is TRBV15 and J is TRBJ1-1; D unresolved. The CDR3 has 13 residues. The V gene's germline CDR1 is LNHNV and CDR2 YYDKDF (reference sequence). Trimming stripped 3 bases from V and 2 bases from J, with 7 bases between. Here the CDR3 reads CATSRESNTEAFF. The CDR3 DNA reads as TGTGCCACCAGCAGGGAGAGTAACACTGAAGCTTTCTTT.

CDR3 nucleotides: TGTGCCAGCAACCTAGGACAGGGCAATCAGCCCCAGCATTTT. The encoded protein is CASNLGQGNQPQHF. The rearrangement joins TRBV2 to TRBJ1-5; 7 nucleotides agree with TRBD1. The germline V gene has CDR1 SNHLY and CDR2 FYNNEI. The CDR3 has 14 residues. The trim removed 7 bases at V and 2 bases at J, leaving 5 bases unmatched.

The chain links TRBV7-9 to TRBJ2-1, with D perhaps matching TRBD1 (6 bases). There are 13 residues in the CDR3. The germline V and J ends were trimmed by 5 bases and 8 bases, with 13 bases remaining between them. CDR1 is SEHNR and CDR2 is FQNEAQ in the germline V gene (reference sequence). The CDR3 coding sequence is TGTGCCAGCAGCCCCCCCAGGGGCCATGAGCAGTTCTTC. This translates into CASSPPRGHEQFF.

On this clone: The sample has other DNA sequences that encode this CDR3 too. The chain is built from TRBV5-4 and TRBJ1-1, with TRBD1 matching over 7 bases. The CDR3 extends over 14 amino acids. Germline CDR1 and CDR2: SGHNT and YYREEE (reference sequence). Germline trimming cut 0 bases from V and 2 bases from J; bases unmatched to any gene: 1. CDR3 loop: CASSLDRGNTEAFF. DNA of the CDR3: TGTGCCAGCAGCTTGGACAGGGGAAACACTGAAGCTTTCTTT.

The CDR3 reads CADRGETEAFF. The CDR3 DNA follows: TGTGCCGACAGGGGTGAGACTGAAGCTTTCTTT. V and J are TRBV2 and TRBJ1-1; 8 bases line up with TRBD1. This CDR3 is built from 11 residues. Germline values: CDR1 SNHLY, CDR2 FYNNEI. The junction had 4 bases not matched to a gene; V was cut back by 11 bases and J by 5 bases.

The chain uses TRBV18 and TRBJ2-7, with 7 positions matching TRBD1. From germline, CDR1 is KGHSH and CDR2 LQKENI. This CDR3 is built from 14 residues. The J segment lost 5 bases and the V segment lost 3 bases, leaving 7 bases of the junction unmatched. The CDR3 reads CASSPVTGSDEQYF. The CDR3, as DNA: TGTGCCAGCTCACCCGTGACAGGGAGCGACGAGCAGTACTTC.

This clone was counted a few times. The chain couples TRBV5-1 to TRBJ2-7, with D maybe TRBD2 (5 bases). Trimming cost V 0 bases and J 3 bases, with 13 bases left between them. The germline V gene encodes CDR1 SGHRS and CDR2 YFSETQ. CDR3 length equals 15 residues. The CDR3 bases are TGCGCCAGCAGCTTGGGGGCGGGCGGAGTCTACGAGCAGTACTTC. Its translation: CASSLGAGGVYEQYF.

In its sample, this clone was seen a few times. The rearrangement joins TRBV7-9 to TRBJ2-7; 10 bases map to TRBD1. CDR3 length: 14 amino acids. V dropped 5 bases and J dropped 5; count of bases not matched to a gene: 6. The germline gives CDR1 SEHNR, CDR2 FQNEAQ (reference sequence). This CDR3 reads CASSAGTGVHEQYF. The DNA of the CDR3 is TGTGCCAGCAGCGCCGGGACAGGGGTCCACGAGCAGTACTTC.

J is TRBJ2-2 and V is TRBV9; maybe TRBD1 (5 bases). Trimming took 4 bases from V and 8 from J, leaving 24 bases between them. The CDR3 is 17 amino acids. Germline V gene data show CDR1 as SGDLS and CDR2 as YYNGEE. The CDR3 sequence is CASSTTGRVDHSGELFF. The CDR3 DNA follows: TGTGCCAGCAGCACAACCGGCAGGGTGGATCATAGTGGGGAGCTGTTTTTT. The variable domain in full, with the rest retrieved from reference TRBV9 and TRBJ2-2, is DSGVTQTPKHLITATGQRVTLRCSPRSGDLSVYWYQQSLDQGLQFLIQYYNGEERAKGNILERFSAQQFPDLHSELNLSSLELGDSALYFCASSTTGRVDHSGELFFGEGSRLTVL.

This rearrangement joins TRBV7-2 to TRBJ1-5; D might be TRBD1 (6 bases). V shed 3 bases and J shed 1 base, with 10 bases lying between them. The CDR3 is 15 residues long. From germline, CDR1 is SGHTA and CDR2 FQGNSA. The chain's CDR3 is CASSLWQGSNQPQHF. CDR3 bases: TGTGCCAGCAGCTTGTGGCAGGGGAGCAATCAGCCCCAGCATTTT. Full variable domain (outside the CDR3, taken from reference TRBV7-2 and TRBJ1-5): GAGVSQSPSNKVTEKGKDVELRCDPISGHTALYWYRQSLGQGLEFLIYFQGNSAPDKSGLPSDRFSAERTGGSVSTLTIQRTQQEDSAVYLCASSLWQGSNQPQHFGDGTRLSIL.

The CDR3 spells CASSQELEAGDEKLFF. CDR3 bases: TGTGCCAGCAGCCAAGAGTTGGAGGCAGGGGACGAAAAACTGTTTTTT. This chain joins TRBV4-2 and TRBJ1-4; TRBD1 is a possible D gene (6 bases). This CDR3 is 16 amino acids long. The germline gives CDR1 LGHNA, CDR2 YNFKEQ. V shed 0 bases and J shed 8 bases, with 16 bases lying between them.

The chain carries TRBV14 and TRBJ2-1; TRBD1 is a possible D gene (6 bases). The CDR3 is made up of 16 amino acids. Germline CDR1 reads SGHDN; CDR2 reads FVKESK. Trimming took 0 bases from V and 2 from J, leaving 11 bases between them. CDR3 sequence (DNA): TGTGCCAGCAGCCAAGATCAGGGGATCGCCTACAATGAGCAGTTCTTC. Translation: CASSQDQGIAYNEQFF.

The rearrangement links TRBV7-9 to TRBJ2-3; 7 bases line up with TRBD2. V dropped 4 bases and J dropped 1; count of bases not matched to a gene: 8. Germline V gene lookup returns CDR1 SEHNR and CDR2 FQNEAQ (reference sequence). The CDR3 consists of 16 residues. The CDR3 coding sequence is TGTGCCAGCAGCTCACTAGCGAACTGGCGCACAGATACGCAGTATTTT. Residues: CASSSLANWRTDTQYF. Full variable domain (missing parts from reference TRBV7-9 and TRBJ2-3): DTGVSQNPRHKITKRGQNVTFRCDPISEHNRLYWYRQTLGQGPEFLTYFQNEAQLEKSRLLSDRFSAERPKGSFSTLEIQRTEQGDSAMYLCASSSLANWRTDTQYFGPGTRLTVL.

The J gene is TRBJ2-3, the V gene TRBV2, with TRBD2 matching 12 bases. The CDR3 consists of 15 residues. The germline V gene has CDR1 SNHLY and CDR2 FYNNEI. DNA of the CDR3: TGTGCGACTGGGGCTAGCGGGGGGGCCGTGAATACGCAGTATTTT. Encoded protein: CATGASGGAVNTQYF.

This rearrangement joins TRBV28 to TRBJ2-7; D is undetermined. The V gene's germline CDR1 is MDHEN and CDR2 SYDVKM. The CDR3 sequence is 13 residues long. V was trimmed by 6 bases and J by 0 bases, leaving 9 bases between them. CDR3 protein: CASRAQSSYEQYF. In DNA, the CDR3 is TGTGCCAGCAGAGCACAGAGCTCCTACGAGCAGTACTTC. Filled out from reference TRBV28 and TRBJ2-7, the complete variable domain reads DVKVTQSSRYLVKRTGEKVFLECVQDMDHENMFWYRQDPGLGLRLIYFSYDVKMKEKGDIPEGYSVSREKKERFSLILESASTNQTSMYLCASRAQSSYEQYFGPGTRLTVT.

The CDR3 spells CASSSRGAIGASTDTQYF. CDR3 DNA: TGCGCCAGCAGCTCCCGCGGGGCGATCGGGGCCAGCACAGATACGCAGTATTTT. The chain carries TRBV5-1 and TRBJ2-3, with D maybe TRBD2 (6 bases). This CDR3 has 18 residues. V lost 3 bases, J lost 0 bases, and 20 bases lay in between. Germline V lookup: CDR1 SGHRS, CDR2 YFSETQ.

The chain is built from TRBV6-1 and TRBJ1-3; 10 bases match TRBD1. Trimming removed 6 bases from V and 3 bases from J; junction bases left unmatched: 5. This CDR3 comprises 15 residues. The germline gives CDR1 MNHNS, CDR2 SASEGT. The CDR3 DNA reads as TGTGCCAGCAGGACGGGACAGGGGTATGGAAACACCATATATTTT. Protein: CASRTGQGYGNTIYF.

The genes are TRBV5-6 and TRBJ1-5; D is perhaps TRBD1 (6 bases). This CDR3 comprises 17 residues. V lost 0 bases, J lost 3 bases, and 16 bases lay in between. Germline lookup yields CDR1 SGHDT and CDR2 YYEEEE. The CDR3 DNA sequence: TGTGCCAGCAGCTTGGCGGCCCAACAGGGTTTCAATCAGCCCCAGCATTTT. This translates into CASSLAAQQGFNQPQHF.

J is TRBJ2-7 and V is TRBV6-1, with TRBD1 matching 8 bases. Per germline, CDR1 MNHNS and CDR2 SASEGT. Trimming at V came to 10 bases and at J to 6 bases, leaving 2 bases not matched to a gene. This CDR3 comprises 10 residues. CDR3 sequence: CATTGGEQYF. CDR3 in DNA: TGTGCCACCACAGGGGGCGAGCAGTACTTC.